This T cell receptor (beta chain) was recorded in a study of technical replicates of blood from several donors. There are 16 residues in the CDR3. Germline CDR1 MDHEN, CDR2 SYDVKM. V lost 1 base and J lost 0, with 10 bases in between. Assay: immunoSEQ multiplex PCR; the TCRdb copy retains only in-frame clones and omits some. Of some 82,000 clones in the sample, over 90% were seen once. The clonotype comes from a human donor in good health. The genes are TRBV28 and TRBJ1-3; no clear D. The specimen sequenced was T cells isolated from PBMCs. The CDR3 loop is CASSLLVGFSGNTIYF. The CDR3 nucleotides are TGTGCCAGCAGTTTATTGGTCGGGTTCTCTGGAAACACCATATATTTT.